A selection of T cell receptor beta chains follows, all from one sample in a study of T cells in Graves' hyperthyroidism and ophthalmopathy. TCRdb processed the multiplex PCR reads anew with MiXCR; each CDR3 protein has one entry. This sample yields about 570,000 distinct CDR3 sequences, of which more than 45% are seen a single time; roughly 19% belongs to the top ten. The sample was peripheral blood or thyroid tissue (not recorded which). These receptors came from an adult woman with Graves' disease, either hyperthyroidism or ophthalmopathy (not recorded which). Each CDR3 is given with its conserved first and last residue. The order of the fields is CDR3 DNA, CDR3 protein, clone size, D gene, J gene, V gene. A D gene is named only where the DNA matches it firmly. Rows give clone size only sometimes, using once, few, many, or a class for an expanded clone.

DNA: TGCAGCGTGCTAGCCGGGGTTGGTGAGCAGTACTTC
CDR3: CSVLAGVGEQYF
size: -
D: -
J: TRBJ2-7
V: TRBV29-1

DNA: TGCAGTGCTAGAGATGGGGGGCGCAGCACTGAAGCTTTCTTT
CDR3: CSARDGGRSTEAFF
size: -
D: -
J: TRBJ1-1
V: TRBV20-1

DNA: TGCAGTGCACGACAGGGCCAAGAGACCCAGTACTTC
CDR3: CSARQGQETQYF
size: many
D: TRBD1
J: TRBJ2-5
V: TRBV20-1

DNA: TGTGCCAGCAGCTCCCCAGGGCTTCCGAGGCAGTATTTT
CDR3: CASSSPGLPRQYF
size: -
D: -
J: TRBJ2-3
V: TRBV2

DNA: TGTGCCAGCAGTTCGACAGGGACCTTTGGGACCCAGTACTTC
CDR3: CASSSTGTFGTQYF
size: -
D: TRBD1
J: TRBJ2-5
V: TRBV28

DNA: TGTGCCAGCAGCTTGGGCGGGCCCTATGGCTACACCTTC
CDR3: CASSLGGPYGYTF
size: many
D: -
J: TRBJ1-2
V: TRBV7-2

DNA: TGCGCCAGCAGCTCCGAAGGGTCCTATGGCTACACCTTC
CDR3: CASSSEGSYGYTF
size: many
D: -
J: TRBJ1-2
V: TRBV5-1

DNA: TGTGCCAGCAGGCCCCCCCGGGGGAGGTCTCCCAGAGATGGCTACACCTTC
CDR3: CASRPPRGRSPRDGYTF
size: many
D: -
J: TRBJ1-2
V: TRBV6-2/TRBV6-3

DNA: TGCGCCAGCAGCACGGAACAGGGTGCGTCCCCGGGAGCTTTCTTT
CDR3: CASSTEQGASPGAFF
size: -
D: -
J: TRBJ1-1
V: TRBV5-1

DNA: TGTGCTAGCAGCTCAGGACAGGGTTCCTACGAGCAGTACTTC
CDR3: CASSSGQGSYEQYF
size: many
D: TRBD1
J: TRBJ2-7
V: TRBV7-7

DNA: TGTGCCAGCAGCGGCGACAGGGTGAACTATGGCTACACCTTC
CDR3: CASSGDRVNYGYTF
size: -
D: TRBD1
J: TRBJ1-2
V: TRBV7-9

DNA: TGCAGCGTTGAAGTGCAGGAGACCCAGTACTTC
CDR3: CSVEVQETQYF
size: few
D: -
J: TRBJ2-5
V: TRBV29-1

DNA: TGTGCCAGCAGCCCGAGGCAGGGGTTGCAAGAGACCCAGTACTTC
CDR3: CASSPRQGLQETQYF
size: -
D: -
J: TRBJ2-5
V: TRBV7-2

DNA: TGTGCCAGCAACCCCAGCACCACCACCGACGAGCAGTACTTC
CDR3: CASNPSTTTDEQYF
size: -
D: -
J: TRBJ2-7
V: TRBV2

DNA: TGTGCCAGCAGGCGTGGGACGTCCGTCGACTACGAGCAGTACTTC
CDR3: CASRRGTSVDYEQYF
size: many
D: -
J: TRBJ2-7
V: TRBV27

DNA: TGCGCCAGCAGCCACCTAACGACAGGGAGGAAGCGGCCCCTCCACTTT
CDR3: CASSHLTTGRKRPLHF
size: many
D: TRBD1
J: TRBJ1-6
V: TRBV4-1

DNA: TGTGCCAGCAGCTCTAGACTATCGGGACAGGGTGTCTACGAGCAGTACTTC
CDR3: CASSSRLSGQGVYEQYF
size: -
D: TRBD1
J: TRBJ2-7
V: TRBV13

DNA: TGTGCCACCAGCAGAGATGTAGAGAATAACTATGGCTACACCTTC
CDR3: CATSRDVENNYGYTF
size: many
D: -
J: TRBJ1-2
V: TRBV15

DNA: TGTGCCGTTAAGGGCGGAGACGGCGAAAAACTGTTTTTT
CDR3: CAVKGGDGEKLFF
size: -
D: -
J: TRBJ1-4
V: TRBV2

DNA: TGTGCCAGCAGCTTAAGAGGGACCGGGGAGCTGTCTTGG
CDR3: CASSLRGTGELSW
size: -
D: -
J: TRBJ2-2
V: TRBV7-3

DNA: TGTGCCACCAGTGACCTTCCGTTAGAGGGTGGAAAACTGTTTTTT
CDR3: CATSDLPLEGGKLFF
size: -
D: -
J: TRBJ1-4
V: TRBV24-1

DNA: TGTGCCATCTCCCCCACGGGCCTCCCCTACGAGCAGTACTTC
CDR3: CAISPTGLPYEQYF
size: -
D: -
J: TRBJ2-7
V: TRBV10-3